The 30 T cell receptor beta chains below all came from one sample that was sequenced in a study of CD8+CD57+ T cells in acquired aplastic anemia. TCR beta VDJ and CDR3 profiles were obtained from a genomic DNA template. TCRdb re-called the reads with MiXCR, one entry per CDR3 protein. Of roughly 290,000 distinct CDR3 sequences in the sample, 50% to 65% were seen once. Previously, flow cytometry had revealed CD8+CD57+ cell expansion in the patients chosen for sequencing. The sequenced material came from sorted CD4+, CD8+, or CD8+CD57+ T cells (not recorded which) from PBMCs. The receptors were gathered from a human donor with aplastic anemia.

Many counts were recorded for this clonotype. The rearrangement joins TRBV4-2 to TRBJ1-4, with 7 bases lining up with TRBD1. The CDR3 loop spans 16 amino acids. Germline CDR1 LGHNA, CDR2 YNFKEQ. V dropped 0 bases and J dropped 5; count of bases not matched to a gene: 6. CDR3 sequence reads: CASSQDGGQSNEKLFF. The CDR3 bases are TGTGCCAGCAGCCAAGATGGGGGACAGAGCAATGAAAAACTGTTTTTT.

This clonotype came up once. The chain combines TRBV29-1 with TRBJ2-7; 7 bases are a match to TRBD1. The CDR3 contains 13 residues. CDR1 is SQVTM, CDR2 ANQGSEA, per germline. J was trimmed by 2 bases and V by 7 bases; bases with no gene match: 8. This chain's CDR3 is CSARQGSTYEQYF. The DNA of the CDR3 is TGCAGCGCTAGACAGGGTAGTACCTACGAGCAGTACTTC.

This chain joins TRBV24-1 and TRBJ2-7, with D possibly being TRBD2 (5 bases). This CDR3 spans 13 amino acids. Germline V lookup: CDR1 KGHDR, CDR2 SFDVKD. V was trimmed by 11 bases and J by 5 bases, leaving 18 bases between them. The CDR3 coding sequence is TGTGCCAGCAGCGTACTGGGAGAAAACGAGCAGTACTTC. Translating it yields CASSVLGENEQYF.

The genes are TRBV7-9 and TRBJ2-7; TRBD1 agrees at 7 bases. The CDR3 extends over 13 amino acids. Germline-derived CDR1 and CDR2 are SEHNR and FQNEAQ (reference sequence). V shed 7 bases and J 0 bases; nucleotides not matched to a gene: 3. This chain's CDR3 is CASTRDSSYEQYF. The CDR3 bases are TGTGCCAGCACCCGGGACAGCTCCTACGAGCAGTACTTC.

This clonotype showed up many times. V is TRBV5-1 and J is TRBJ1-2; 8 bases match TRBD1. After removal of 0 bases from V and 8 bases from J, the junction contained 9 bases not matched to a gene. Germline V gene data show CDR1 as SGHRS and CDR2 as YFSETQ. The CDR3 spans 15 residues. Here the CDR3 DNA reads TGCGCCAGCAGCTTGGACCCGACAGGGGATGGAGGCTACACCTTC. It yields the protein CASSLDPTGDGGYTF.

This clonotype was seen repeatedly, ten times or more. The chain carries TRBV12-3 or TRBV12-4 and TRBJ1-4; D is unclear. Trimming removed 1 base from V and 11 bases from J, with 11 bases in between. CDR3 size: 13 residues. The CDR3 here is CASSLVLQGKLFF. In nucleotides, the CDR3 is TGTGCCAGCAGTTTAGTCCTCCAAGGGAAACTGTTTTTT.

Points on this clonotype: One end of the junction is discordant with germline, which a read error may explain. The V call is TRBV14, the J call TRBJ2-7, with 8 bases identical to TRBD1. Germline V gives CDR1 SGHDN, CDR2 FVKESK. The CDR3 is 16 amino acids. CDR3 residues: CASSQEGTGPSNEQYF. DNA of the CDR3: TGTGCCAGCAGCCAAGAGGGGACAGGCCCCTCCAACGAGCAGTACTTC.

The J gene is TRBJ1-1, the V gene TRBV18, with a weak D call TRBD1 (6 bases). The germline CDR1 and CDR2 sequences are KGHSH and LQKENI. This CDR3 has 14 amino acids. V dropped 3 bases and J dropped 4 bases, with 12 bases sitting between them. CDR3 sequence reads: CASSPGGGGTEAFF. CDR3 bases: TGTGCCAGCTCACCGGGAGGGGGGGGCACTGAAGCTTTCTTT.

The chain joins TRBV7-9 to TRBJ2-3, with TRBD1 identical over 10 bases. Germline CDR1 is SEHNR and CDR2 is FQNEAQ (reference sequence). The CDR3 sequence is 14 residues long. Trimming cost V 6 bases and J 5 bases; bases outside gene matches: 5. The CDR3 region is CASSWDRGEDTQYF. CDR3 DNA: TGTGCCAGCAGTTGGGACAGGGGTGAAGATACGCAGTATTTT.

In its sample, this clonotype was seen many times. The CDR3: CASSMSADKFGGYTF. In nucleotides, the CDR3 is TGCGCCAGCAGCATGTCGGCGGACAAGTTTGGGGGCTACACCTTC. The chain combines TRBV5-1 with TRBJ1-2, with D possibly TRBD1 on 5 matching bases. The CDR3 has 15 amino acids. The germline V and J ends were trimmed by 4 bases and 8 bases, with 21 bases remaining between them. Germline assignment: CDR1 SGHRS and CDR2 YFSETQ.

DNA of the CDR3: TGTGCTAGTGGTCGGGTCGGGGGTTCAACTAATGAAGCTTTCTTT. The encoded protein is CASGRVGGSTNEAFF. The J gene is TRBJ1-1, the V gene TRBV12-5; D is possibly TRBD1 (5 bases). Germline CDR1 and CDR2: LGHNT and FRNRAP. The CDR3 covers 15 residues. V lost 5 bases and J lost 7, with 20 bases in between.

This chain joins TRBV11-2 and TRBJ2-7, with D possibly being TRBD2 (7 bases). Germline CDR1 reads SGHAT; CDR2 reads FQNNGV. The V gene lost 0 bases and the J gene lost 4 bases, with 13 bases spanning the gap. The length of the CDR3 is 15 residues. CDR3 residues: CASSLDRGAGYEQYF. CDR3 sequence (DNA): TGTGCCAGCAGCTTAGATCGGGGGGCAGGGTACGAGCAGTACTTC.

The genes are TRBV9 and TRBJ1-6; D is unclear. The germline CDR1 and CDR2 sequences are SGDLS and YYNGEE. Trimming shortened V by 2 bases and J by 8 bases, and 5 bases separated the two germline ends. The CDR3 runs to 12 residues. The CDR3 loop is CASSVPDSPLHF. As DNA, the CDR3 is TGTGCCAGCAGCGTGCCGGATTCACCCCTCCACTTT.

This clonotype was seen ten or more times. The chain employs TRBV10-3 and TRBJ2-2, with TRBD1 matching 10 bases. After removal of 5 bases from V and 6 bases from J, the junction contained 6 bases not matched to a gene. Germline values: CDR1 ENHRY, CDR2 SYGVKD. The CDR3 is made up of 15 amino acids. The CDR3 here is CAISPSDRGAGELFF. Written as DNA, the CDR3 is TGTGCCATCAGTCCCTCGGACAGGGGGGCCGGGGAGCTGTTTTTT.

V is TRBV29-1 and J is TRBJ2-7; no definite D call. CDR3 length equals 13 residues. Germline V CDR1 and CDR2: SQVTM, ANQGSEA. Deletions cut 2 bases from V and 2 bases from J, with 10 bases between. The CDR3 region is CSVESRNAYEQYF. For the CDR3, the DNA is TGCAGCGTTGAATCTCGGAACGCCTACGAGCAGTACTTC.

Comment on this clonotype: At one end, the junction sequence differs from germline, possibly due to a read error. The chain has TRBV10-3 and TRBJ1-2, with 7 bases matching TRBD1. The CDR3 runs to 15 residues. Germline CDR1 and CDR2: ENHRY and SYGVKD. The DNA for the CDR3 is TGTGCCAGCAGTTACTCAAGACAGGGTAACTATGGCTACACCTTC. Residues: CASSYSRQGNYGYTF.

The rearrangement joins TRBV4-3 to TRBJ2-1; TRBD2 matches 9 bases. The germline V gene has CDR1 LGHNA and CDR2 YSLEER. The CDR3 totals 15 residues. The junction had 11 bases not matched to a gene; V was cut back by 4 bases and J by 10 bases. The CDR3 protein is CASSLLPGLAQEQFF. The CDR3 nucleotides read TGCGCCAGCAGCCTCCTACCGGGACTAGCACAGGAGCAGTTCTTC.

This clonotype was counted many times. This chain links TRBV7-6 with TRBJ2-1, with 8 positions matching TRBD2. V lost 1 base and J lost 5; bases outside the gene matches: 4. CDR3 size: 15 residues. Germline lookup yields CDR1 SGHVS and CDR2 FNYEAQ. CDR3 loop: CASSLEAGDNNEQFF. CDR3 bases: TGTGCCAGCAGCTTAGAAGCGGGAGATAACAATGAGCAGTTCTTC. Combining the CDR3 with reference TRBV7-6 and TRBJ2-1 gives the whole variable domain GAGVSQSPRYKVTKRGQDVALRCDPISGHVSLYWYRQALGQGPEFLTYFNYEAQQDKSGLPNDRFSAERPEGSISTLTIQRTEQRDSAMYRCASSLEAGDNNEQFFGPGTRLTVL.

This chain uses TRBV7-2 with TRBJ1-1, with 8 bases fitting TRBD1. V trimming: 5 bases; J trimming: 6 bases; junction bases outside the gene matches: 5. The CDR3 length is 13 residues. In germline, CDR1 is SGHTA, CDR2 FQGNSA. Here the CDR3 DNA reads TGTGCCAGCAGCCCCAGGGGGCTGGCTGAAGCTTTCTTT. Amino acid sequence: CASSPRGLAEAFF.

This chain connects TRBV25-1 to TRBJ2-7; 7 bases agree with TRBD1. The V and J ends lost 5 bases and 5 bases, in that order; junction bases with no gene match: 9. CDR1 is MGHDK, CDR2 SYGVNS, per germline. The CDR3 sequence is 14 residues long. In DNA, the CDR3 is TGTGCCAGCAGTCGACCGGGACAGAGCCACGAGCAGTACTTC. It codes for CASSRPGQSHEQYF.

In this sample, this clonotype turned up many times. The CDR3: CATSRDRGAIETQYF. The CDR3 DNA reads TGTGCCACCAGCAGAGATAGAGGGGCCATAGAGACCCAGTACTTC. The gene calls are TRBV15 and TRBJ2-5; D assignment may be TRBD1 or TRBD2 (5 bases each). Germline lookup yields CDR1 LNHNV and CDR2 YYDKDF (reference sequence). Trimming removed 0 bases from V and 4 bases from J, with 12 bases in between. The CDR3 spans 15 residues.

The chain employs TRBV7-9 and TRBJ1-2, with TRBD1 matching over 11 bases. CDR3 length equals 18 residues. V dropped 1 base and J dropped 9; count of bases not matched to a gene: 16. The germline V gene encodes CDR1 SEHNR and CDR2 FQNEAQ (reference sequence). CDR3 nucleotides: TGTGCCAGCAGCTTAGAGTCAGTGGGACAGGGGGGTTATGATAGCTACACCTTC. Protein product: CASSLESVGQGGYDSYTF.

V usage is TRBV29-1 and J usage is TRBJ2-7; TRBD1 might be the D (5 bases). CDR1 is SQVTM, CDR2 ANQGSEA, per germline. Trimming left V 6 bases short and J 7 bases short, with 19 bases between. The CDR3 consists of 13 residues. DNA for the CDR3: TGCAGCGTGACAGTTGGGGAACTAAGAGAGCAGTACTTC. Its protein product is CSVTVGELREQYF.

This clonotype was found a few times. The chain combines TRBV2 with TRBJ2-3; the match to TRBD2 covers 11 bases. CDR1 is SNHLY and CDR2 is FYNNEI in the germline V gene. The CDR3 is 15 residues long. V was clipped by 4 bases and J by 7 bases; unmatched bases: 7. CDR3 in DNA: TGTGCCAGCAGTGCTACTAGCGGGGGAGCTAATACGCAGTATTTT. It is translated as CASSATSGGANTQYF.

The chain couples TRBV9 to TRBJ1-6, with D tentatively TRBD1 (6 bases). V was clipped by 2 bases and J by 14 bases, with 11 bases between them. Germline lookup yields CDR1 SGDLS and CDR2 YYNGEE. CDR3 length: 12 residues. CDR3 DNA: TGTGCCAGCAGCGTCCAGGGGTCCTCCCTCCACTTT. Its protein product is CASSVQGSSLHF.

The chain uses TRBV15 and TRBJ2-7, with 13 bases aligning to TRBD2. The CDR3 spans 18 residues. Germline V gives CDR1 LNHNV, CDR2 YYDKDF (reference sequence). V trimming: 3 bases; J trimming: 4 bases; junction bases outside the gene matches: 12. DNA of the CDR3: TGTGCCACCAGCAGCGGACTAGCGGGGGACAGGGGTATGTACGAGCAGTACTTC. Protein sequence: CATSSGLAGDRGMYEQYF.

The V gene is TRBV7-8, the J gene TRBJ1-2; tentative D call: TRBD1 (6 bases). V lost 3 bases to trimming and J lost 2 bases, with 13 bases between them. CDR3 size: 15 residues. Germline-derived CDR1 and CDR2 are SGHVS and FQNEAQ. CDR3 sequence reads: CASSFAAGGNYGYTF. CDR3 bases: TGTGCCAGCAGCTTCGCGGCGGGGGGCAACTATGGCTACACCTTC.

This clonotype was detected ten times or more. The V call is TRBV6-5, the J call TRBJ1-1, with TRBD1 as a possible D gene (5 bases). V was cut by 7 bases and J by 0 bases, with 18 bases left in between. The CDR3 sequence is 16 residues long. From germline, CDR1 is MNHEY and CDR2 SVGAGI. CDR3 region: CASIQAPMTVNTEAFF. CDR3 DNA: TGTGCCAGCATCCAAGCGCCCATGACAGTGAACACTGAAGCTTTCTTT.

This clonotype was counted at least ten times. V is TRBV5-1 and J is TRBJ2-1; maybe TRBD2 (6 bases). The CDR3 is 15 amino acids. Trimming removed 5 bases from V and 4 bases from J, with 16 bases in between. Per the germline V gene, CDR1 is SGHRS and CDR2 is YFSETQ. The CDR3 is CASSQAGTTYNEQFF. The CDR3 nucleotides are TGCGCCAGCAGTCAGGCGGGGACGACATACAATGAGCAGTTCTTC.

This clonotype was counted at least ten times. V is TRBV7-8 and J is TRBJ1-1; D ambiguous. CDR1 SGHVS and CDR2 FQNEAQ come from the germline V gene. V shed 1 base and J shed 6 bases, with 18 bases lying between them. CDR3 length: 16 amino acids. CDR3 amino acids: CASSLGIQRVLPEAFF. CDR3 DNA: TGTGCCAGCAGCTTAGGAATTCAGAGGGTTCTCCCTGAAGCTTTCTTT.